These 9 T cell receptor beta chains were all obtained from the same sample, sequenced in a study of primary melanoma T cells and metastatic recurrence. Clones were read by immunoSEQ multiplex PCR, and TCRdb kept only the in-frame ones, dropping some. The sample yields over a thousand clones, around 86% seen once. Sequencing was performed on melanoma tumor tissue. These receptors all stem from a human donor with melanoma.

The chain recombines TRBV11-3 with TRBJ2-3; 10 bases map to TRBD2. The V gene end was trimmed by 5 bases and the J gene end by 1 base; junction bases not matched to a gene: 3. CDR3 length equals 15 residues. From germline, CDR1 is SGHNT and CDR2 YENEEA. CDR3 region: CASSAGTSGTDTQYF. CDR3 nucleotide sequence: TGTGCCAGCAGCGCCGGGACTAGCGGCACAGATACGCAGTATTTT.

V and J are TRBV18 and TRBJ2-2, with 7 positions matching TRBD1. The V gene end was trimmed by 0 bases and the J gene end by 6 bases; junction bases not matched to a gene: 7. The CDR3 length is 16 residues. Germline CDR1 KGHSH, CDR2 LQKENI. CDR3: CASSPPEGGVAGELFF. In DNA form, the CDR3 reads TGTGCCAGCTCACCACCGGAAGGGGGCGTCGCCGGGGAGCTGTTTTTT.

CDR3 in DNA: TGTGCCAGCAGTTACGTGGGGGGTACTCACTACGAGCAGTACTTC. As protein: CASSYVGGTHYEQYF. The chain uses TRBV6-4 and TRBJ2-7, with TRBD2 as a possible D gene (6 bases). This CDR3 comprises 15 residues. Germline V gene sequence: CDR1 MRHNA, CDR2 SNTAGT. Trimming left V 5 bases short and J 3 bases short, with 17 bases between.

This chain joins TRBV11-3 and TRBJ1-3; no reliable D call. Trimming took off 3 bases at V and 3 bases at J, with 9 bases between the two ends. Per the germline V gene, CDR1 is SGHNT and CDR2 is YENEEA. This CDR3 region has 14 residues. Here the CDR3 DNA reads TGTGCCAGCAGCTTGCAAGGAGGTGGAAACACCATATATTTT. Protein sequence: CASSLQGGGNTIYF.

On this clone itself: The junction and the germline gene differ at one end; a read error may be behind it. This chain links TRBV6-4 with TRBJ2-1; D remains unclear. This CDR3 region has 11 residues. Germline CDR1 MRHNA, CDR2 SNTAGT. DNA for the CDR3: TGTGCCATCAGTGACTACAATGAGCAGTTCTTC. It encodes CAISDYNEQFF.

The CDR3 region has the DNA TGTGCTAGTGGTTTTCGTCTAGCGGGAGTTTATGAGCAGTTCTTC. It translates to CASGFRLAGVYEQFF. The chain has TRBV12-5 and TRBJ2-1, with 10 nucleotides matching TRBD2. After removal of 3 bases from V and 8 bases from J, the junction contained 7 bases not matched to a gene. The CDR3 length is 15 residues. The V gene's germline CDR1 is LGHNT and CDR2 FRNRAP.

As DNA, the CDR3 is TGTGCCAGCAGGGTGCCACGGGGGGCTAGCACTGAAGCTTTCTTT. It translates to CASRVPRGASTEAFF. J is TRBJ1-1 and V is TRBV6-8; the D gene is possibly TRBD1 (6 bases). CDR1 and CDR2 (germline): MNHGY, SAAAGT. CDR3 length: 15 residues. V was trimmed by 6 bases and J by 4 bases, leaving 18 bases between them.

The chain couples TRBV7-7 to TRBJ1-1, with a possible D match to TRBD1 (5 bases). The ends were cut back, 3 bases at V and 3 bases at J, with 17 bases in the middle. The CDR3 length is 16 residues. Per germline, CDR1 SSHAT and CDR2 FNYEAQ (reference sequence). The CDR3: CASSLEPGWSDTEAFF. The CDR3, as DNA: TGTGCCAGCAGCTTGGAGCCAGGGTGGAGTGACACTGAAGCTTTCTTT. The full variable domain, with the rest looked up from reference TRBV7-7 and TRBJ1-1, is GAGVSQSPRYKVTKRGQDVTLRCDPISSHATLYWYQQALGQGPEFLTYFNYEAQPDKSGLPSDRFSAERPEGSISTLTIQRTEQRDSAMYRCASSLEPGWSDTEAFFGQGTRLTVV.

J is TRBJ2-2 and V is TRBV9; D perhaps matches TRBD2 (6 bases). Germline CDR1 is SGDLS and CDR2 is YYNGEE. Trimming removed 5 bases at V and 3 bases at J, with 11 bases between. This CDR3 is 14 amino acids long. Here the CDR3 DNA reads TGTGCCAGCAGTGAACAGCGGGACACCGGGGAGCTGTTTTTT. Its translation: CASSEQRDTGELFF.